These T cell receptor beta chains were read from a single sample in a study of post-analysis software for immune sequencing data. TCRdb processed the PCR reads anew with MiXCR; each CDR3 protein has one entry. The table records about 460,000 distinct CDR3 sequences, approximately 45% of them present only once. The specimen was blood. The receptors come from a girl aged 5-17 years with multiple sclerosis. The CDR3 runs from the conserved cysteine through the conserved F or W.

V: TRBV7-2
J: TRBJ2-3
CDR3: CASSPGFATDTQYF

V: TRBV10-1
J: TRBJ2-3
CDR3: CASSGHRLAGADTQYF

V: TRBV29-1
J: TRBJ2-3
CDR3: CSVEDVETSTDTQYF

V: TRBV20-1
J: TRBJ2-7
CDR3: CSARQNSYEQYF

V: TRBV10-3
J: TRBJ2-1
CDR3: CATRGDRELGEQFF

V: TRBV28
J: TRBJ2-7
CDR3: CASTSRGLANYEQYF

V: TRBV4-2
J: TRBJ2-7
CDR3: CASSQDGYSSYEQYF

V: TRBV5-6
J: -
CDR3: CASSLALTGGAETQYF

V: TRBV7-2
J: TRBJ2-5
CDR3: CASSLEPPGTQYF

V: TRBV13
J: TRBJ1-2
CDR3: CASSTTPTDLRGYTF

V: TRBV7-8
J: TRBJ1-5
CDR3: CASSRAGTGLNQPQHF

V: TRBV7-3
J: TRBJ1-2
CDR3: CASSPGTGVAYGYTF

V: TRBV9
J: TRBJ2-3
CDR3: CASSATLADLGYDTQYF

V: TRBV7-2
J: TRBJ2-7
CDR3: CASSPATGGHEQYF

V: TRBV12-3/TRBV12-4
J: TRBJ2-1
CDR3: CASSRSGNPYNEQFF

V: TRBV7-2
J: TRBJ2-6
CDR3: CASSFGRRAPSGANVLTF

V: TRBV20-1
J: TRBJ2-1
CDR3: CSASGVGGRNEQFF

V: TRBV5-8
J: -
CDR3: CASSAGQITTYEQYF

V: TRBV7-2
J: TRBJ2-5
CDR3: CASSLVGGTETQYF

V: TRBV12-3/TRBV12-4
J: TRBJ1-6
CDR3: CASSLGGYSPLHF

V: TRBV11-2
J: TRBJ1-1
CDR3: CASTSARGGEAFF

V: TRBV5-1
J: TRBJ1-4
CDR3: CASSLVGSGVNEKLFF

V: TRBV2
J: TRBJ2-1
CDR3: CASSVDTSDFYNEQFF

V: TRBV11-2
J: TRBJ2-3
CDR3: CASSLGKPDTQYF

V: TRBV5-6
J: TRBJ2-1
CDR3: CASSANRGLGSYNEQFF

V: TRBV5-1
J: TRBJ1-2
CDR3: CASSSPDRGIGYTF

V: TRBV7-8
J: TRBJ1-5
CDR3: CASSFRGALNQPQHF

V: TRBV7-2
J: TRBJ2-1
CDR3: CASSLDGGAGNEQFF

V: TRBV29-1
J: TRBJ2-3
CDR3: CSVSATSGRTDTQYF

V: TRBV7-8
J: TRBJ2-3
CDR3: CASSSTRTSGAPTDTQYF

V: TRBV5-1
J: TRBJ2-7
CDR3: CASSLDGSDCYEQYF

V: TRBV12-3/TRBV12-4
J: TRBJ1-2
CDR3: CASSLGYLENTF

V: TRBV20-1
J: TRBJ2-3
CDR3: CSASTSGRARRADTQYF

V: TRBV28
J: TRBJ2-5
CDR3: CASSWGRETQYF

V: TRBV20-1
J: TRBJ1-2
CDR3: CSARDRVDGYTF

V: TRBV7-2
J: TRBJ1-2
CDR3: CASSPWDGVPLYGYTF

V: TRBV4-2
J: TRBJ2-7
CDR3: CASSQGTRDFYEQYF